This TCR beta chain was identified during a study of vaccination and CD4 T cells after COVID-19. Study at large: Vaccinees got either two BNT162b2 doses or two mRNA-1273 doses. Post-vaccination samples were procured at a median of 72 days following dose two (range 14 to 241). Study-level findings and limits: A nonsignificant rise from roughly 22 to 38 was seen in the median number of SARS-CoV-2-reactive clonotypes.

V was pared by 5 bases and J by 14 bases, with 18 bases between. The CDR3 totals 12 residues. Germline V gives CDR1 DFQATT, CDR2 SNEGSKA (reference sequence). As concerns this clonotype: What it binds is unknown.

As for treatment: roughly 10-day PBMC culture with coronavirus spike peptide pools or control peptides (ViraFEST assay). Half the medium was replaced with fresh IL-2 medium on days 3 and 7. The Oncomine TCR Beta short-read assay was applied to DNA of cultured CD4+ T cells. TCRdb ran MiXCR on the PCR reads and lists one entry per CDR3 protein. The repertoire holds 15,000 or so distinct CDR3 sequences, about 54% seen once, with about 34% in the top ten. V is TRBV20-1 and J is TRBJ1-4, with D unclear. The clonotype originates from a human donor with COVID-19. Sequencing was performed on cultured CD4+ T cells from blood, taken after SARS-CoV-2 vaccination. CDR3 protein: CSAAVENGVLFF. The CDR3 coding sequence is TGCAGTGCTGCGGTTGAGAACGGAGTGCTGTTTTTT.